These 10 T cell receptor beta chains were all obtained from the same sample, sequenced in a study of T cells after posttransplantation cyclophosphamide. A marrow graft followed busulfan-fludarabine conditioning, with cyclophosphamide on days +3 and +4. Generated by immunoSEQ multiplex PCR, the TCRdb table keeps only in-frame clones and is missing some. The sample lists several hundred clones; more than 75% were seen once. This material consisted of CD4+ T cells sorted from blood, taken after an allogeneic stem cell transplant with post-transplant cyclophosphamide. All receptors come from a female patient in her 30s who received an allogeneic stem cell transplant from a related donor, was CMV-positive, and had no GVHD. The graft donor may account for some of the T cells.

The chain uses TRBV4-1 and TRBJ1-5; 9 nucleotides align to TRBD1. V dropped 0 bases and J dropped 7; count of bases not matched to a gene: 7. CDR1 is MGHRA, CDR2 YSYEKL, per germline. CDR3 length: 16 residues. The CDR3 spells CASSQDRTGGRQPQHF. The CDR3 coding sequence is TGCGCCAGCAGCCAAGACCGAACAGGGGGCAGGCAGCCCCAGCATTTT.

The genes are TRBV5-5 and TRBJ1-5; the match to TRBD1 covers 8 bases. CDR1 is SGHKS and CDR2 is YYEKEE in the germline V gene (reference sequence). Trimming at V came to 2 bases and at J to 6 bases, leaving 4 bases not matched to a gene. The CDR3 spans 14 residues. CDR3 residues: CASSLGQGRQPQHF. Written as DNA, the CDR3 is TGTGCCAGCAGCTTAGGACAGGGTCGTCAGCCCCAGCATTTT.

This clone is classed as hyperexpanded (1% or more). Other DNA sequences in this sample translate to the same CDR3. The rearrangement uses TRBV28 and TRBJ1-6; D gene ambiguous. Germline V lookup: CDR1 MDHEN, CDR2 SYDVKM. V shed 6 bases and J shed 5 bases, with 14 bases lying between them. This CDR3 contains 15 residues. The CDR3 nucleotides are TGTGCCAGCAGACTAATGGACGGGAATAATTCACCCCTCCACTTT. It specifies CASRLMDGNNSPLHF.

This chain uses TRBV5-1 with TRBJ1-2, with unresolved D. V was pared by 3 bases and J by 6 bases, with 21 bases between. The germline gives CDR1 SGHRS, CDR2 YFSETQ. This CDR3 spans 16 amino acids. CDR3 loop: CASSSYPMSFRDGYTF. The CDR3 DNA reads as TGCGCCAGCAGCTCTTACCCAATGTCGTTCCGGGATGGCTACACCTTC.

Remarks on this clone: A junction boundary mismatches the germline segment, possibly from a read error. CDR3 sequence (DNA): TGTGCCGGGAGTAGAGCCCGCTCCCGCCAAGAGACCCAGTACTTC. Its translation is CAGSRARSRQETQYF. The rearrangement joins TRBV30 to TRBJ2-5, with TRBD2 as a possible D gene (5 bases). The CDR3 covers 15 residues. Germline values: CDR1 GTSNPN, CDR2 SVGIG (reference sequence).

The CDR3 here is CASSLAVGRGNTIYF. The CDR3 DNA reads as TGCGCCAGCAGCTTGGCCGTGGGGAGAGGGAACACCATATATTTT. The chain has TRBV5-1 and TRBJ1-3; D gene uncertain. This CDR3 is 15 amino acids long. V lost 0 bases to trimming and J lost 7 bases, with 14 bases between them. Germline loops: CDR1 SGHRS, CDR2 YFSETQ.

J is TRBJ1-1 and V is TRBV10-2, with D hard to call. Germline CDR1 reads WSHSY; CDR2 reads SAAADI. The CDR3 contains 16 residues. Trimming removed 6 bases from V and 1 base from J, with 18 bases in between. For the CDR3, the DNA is TGCGCCAGCAGAGGCGGAGGCGGTCAAGGGAACACTGAAGCTTTCTTT. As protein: CASRGGGGQGNTEAFF.

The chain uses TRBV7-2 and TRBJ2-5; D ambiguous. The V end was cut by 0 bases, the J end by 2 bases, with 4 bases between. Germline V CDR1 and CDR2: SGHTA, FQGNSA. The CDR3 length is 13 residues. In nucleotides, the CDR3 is TGTGCCAGCAGCTTAGCCCGGCAAGAGACCCAGTACTTC. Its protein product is CASSLARQETQYF.

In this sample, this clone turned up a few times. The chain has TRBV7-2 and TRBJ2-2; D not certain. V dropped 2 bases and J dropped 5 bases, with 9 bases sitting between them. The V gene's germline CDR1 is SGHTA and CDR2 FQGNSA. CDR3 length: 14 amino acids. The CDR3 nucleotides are TGTGCCAGCAGCTTACGATCCGAGACCGGGGAGCTGTTTTTT. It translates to CASSLRSETGELFF.

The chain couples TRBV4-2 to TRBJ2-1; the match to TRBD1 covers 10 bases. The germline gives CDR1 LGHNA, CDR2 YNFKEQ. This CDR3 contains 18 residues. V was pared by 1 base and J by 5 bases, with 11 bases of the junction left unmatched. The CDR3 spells CASSQAYTTGTGDNEQFF. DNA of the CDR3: TGTGCCAGCAGCCAAGCCTATACAACCGGGACAGGGGACAATGAGCAGTTCTTC.